This TCR beta chain was retrieved from a study of OX40 agonist ivuxolimab in advanced cancers. For the study in its entirety: Ivuxolimab was an agonistic, fully human IgG2 monoclonal antibody directed against OX40 (CD134), a costimulatory receptor. Intravenous ivuxolimab was administered to patients every 2 weeks at six dose levels: 0.01, 0.1, 0.3, 1.5, 3 and 10 mg/kg. Of the approximately 50 dose-escalation patients, hepatocellular carcinoma was present in approximately 20, melanoma in approximately 15, renal cell carcinoma in 9 and head and neck cancer in 9. In the dose-escalation cohort, 75% to 85% of patients were male, and the mean age was around 65 years with a range of about 20 to 80. Prior anti-PD-1, anti-PD-L1 or anti-CTLA-4 therapy was permitted, and checkpoint inhibitors had been received by more than 35% of dose-escalation patients. Partial responses occurred in three dose-escalation patients: two with cutaneous melanoma and one with hepatocellular carcinoma. The point of sequencing TCRbeta in the periphery was to test whether ivuxolimab changed TCR sequence diversity and drove clonal T-cell expansion. The monotherapy dose-escalation portion (N ≈ 56 patients) of the phase I ivuxolimab trial is reported in the paper.

The trial excluded patients who had a history of autoimmune disease or who were on systemic immunosuppression. In every dose cohort, peripheral blood was drawn for TCR sequencing at baseline, cycle 4 day 1, and cycle 7 day 1. Samples were obtained from an open-label, multicenter, first-in-human phase I dose-escalation trial of ivuxolimab. Adults with locally advanced or metastatic melanoma, renal cell carcinoma, hepatocellular carcinoma or head and neck squamous cell carcinoma were enrolled in the trial. CD4+ and CD8+ T cells were sorted separately from peripheral blood before TCR sequencing. Findings and caveats that apply to the study as a whole: In the 0.1-3.0 mg/kg groups, partial responders had among the lowest normalized peripheral clonal expansion, particularly in CD8+ T cells. At doses from 0.1 to 3.0 mg/kg, clonal expansion was seen in both CD4+ and CD8+ blood T cells between baseline and week 6. Low levels of normalized T-cell clonal expansion were also seen in some patients who did not respond. After ivuxolimab, CD8+ T cells had more expanded clones than CD4+ T cells on average. The antigen specificity of the clonally expanded peripheral T cells was not determined.

V is reduced by 0 bases and J by 8 bases, leaving a spacing of 8 bases between them. From the germline V gene, CDR1 is KGHSH and CDR2 is LQKENI. There are 13 amino acids in the CDR3, from cysteine to phenylalanine inclusive. The read is trimmed to its CDR3 DNA, 39 bases read in frame from base 1. In the case of this clone: The target of this receptor is not known. The record has no base qualities; no much larger clone is one base away.

Genomic DNA was extracted from sorted cells for sequencing of the TCRbeta CDR3 region. The immunoSEQ Assay was used for sequencing of TCRbeta CDR3 regions. TCRdb stores this immuneACCESS table with in-frame sequences only. Part of the clones is absent; in the studies checked, under half of the shortfall reflects unresolved V genes, and no reason is known for the rest. The sample table records around 40,000 clones; less than 85% of these occur just once. In total, the top ten clones hold 4.2% of the sample. The sequence joins TRBV18 to TRBJ2-1; the D gene is possibly TRBD2, with 5 bases matching. The source was CD4+ or CD8+ T cells sorted from blood, collected in a trial of the OX40 agonist ivuxolimab. This receptor was obtained from an adult with an advanced solid tumor such as melanoma, head and neck, liver or kidney cancer. The nucleotide sequence is given as TGTGCCAGCTCACCACCGCCCGGGGATGAGCAGTTCTTC. Its product reads: CASSPPPGDEQFF.